This T cell receptor beta chain was found in a study of T cells in Graves' hyperthyroidism and ophthalmopathy. This CDR3 has 18 residues. Trimming cost V 0 bases and J 4 bases; bases outside gene matches: 10. CDR1 and CDR2 from the germline V gene are SGDLS and YYNGEE. No progression to ophthalmopathy during 18 months of follow-up defined stable disease. The TCR beta CDR3 regions underwent amplification using RNA transcripts as the source. First-round RT-PCR of the TCR CDR3 relied on the HTBI primer set. TCRdb re-called the multiplex PCR reads with MiXCR, one entry per CDR3 protein. The data show 300,000 or so distinct CDR3 sequences, 18% seen once.

V usage is TRBV9 and J usage is TRBJ2-2; 9 nucleotides align to TRBD1. The receptor was isolated from a woman aged 45-59 years with Graves' hyperthyroidism. The sequencing input was blood. This CDR3 is CASSVAGTGSAGTGELFF. CDR3 in DNA: TGTGCCAGCAGCGTAGCCGGGACAGGGAGCGCGGGCACCGGGGAGCTGTTTTTT.